The rows below give T cell receptor beta chains drawn from one sample of a study of blood T cells in healthy people across ages. TCRdb recomputed calls from the 5' RACE reads with MiXCR, one row per CDR3 protein. The table lists under 2,000,000 distinct CDR3 sequences, about 50% of them singletons. What was sequenced was blood. These receptors came from a woman in her forties in good health. The conserved cysteine and the conserved F or W are not part of the CDR3 here.

V,CDR3
TRBV4-2,ASSQDANEQF
TRBV6-1,ASSREGPGWNEQF
TRBV6-2/TRBV6-3,ASSDTSNQPQH
TRBV21-1,ASRTRFRRGVYNEQF
TRBV5-1,ASSCEGSHSNQPQH
TRBV7-2,ASSSGQILNTEAF
TRBV7-9,ASSSTRQPSSETQY
TRBV28,ASSLGRAGREKLF
TRBV28,ASGGYNYGYT
TRBV7-9,ASSLVRTGSDEQF
TRBV7-2,ASGLQGGGYEQY
TRBV20-1,NASVQRGRTDTQY
TRBV27,ASSSLQGNYGYT
TRBV5-1,ASSLVAFQETQY
TRBV20-1,SAEGGGLRF
TRBV9,ASSVVDIRFYNEQF
TRBV6-1,ASRPGTGTYGYT
TRBV7-9,ASSFVTGGSTDTQY
TRBV28,ASSSEIYGYT
TRBV28,ASSKDRARSGYGYT
TRBV20-1,SACPSGSNQPQH
TRBV7-2,ASSPGRRATFGYT
TRBV11-1,ASGPSVSSYNEQF
TRBV19,ASSAGAWTKETQY
TRBV5-1,ASSPFLGGVNTEAF
TRBV27,ASSPKTGIADTQY
TRBV20-1,SATPGDFQETQY
TRBV11-2,ASSLSRTSGGAINEQF
TRBV3-1,ASSRRLTGALETQY
TRBV5-1,ASSLVWGGAGYNEQF
TRBV27,ASIPPSGTGDEQY
TRBV6-2/TRBV6-3,ASSYSGGGPGEETQY
TRBV20-1,SARSGLGGGAMNTQY
TRBV7-2,ASSRDRLGYGYT
TRBV7-2,ASSLDSTKNIQY
TRBV27,ASSWSGQGNQPQH
TRBV12-3/TRBV12-4,ASQRTSGGGETQY
TRBV2,ASRPRLAGNTDTQY
TRBV12-3/TRBV12-4,ASSLQGAGRPEQY
TRBV29-1,SVDPLFQETQY
TRBV27,ASSPRTDYSNQPQH
TRBV24-1,ATSDWGSQETQY
TRBV6-4,ASSGGGASYNEQF
TRBV6-6,ASRSGPIGTEAF
TRBV7-2,ASSIQGWGGYT
TRBV20-1,SVASPGQSTDTQY
TRBV20-1,SATNKRDRVKEQY
TRBV20-1,SALDRQGPQH
TRBV13,ASSSLALGQGKGTQY
TRBV27,ASSSASGVTQY
TRBV19,ASSMMERGEQY
TRBV27,ASSTRGSYEQY
TRBV4-2,ASSPGLAGGSYNEQF
TRBV6-5,ASTPGQGVSSPLH
TRBV29-1,SVEGGGGTGSYNEQY
TRBV20-1,SARQMNTEAF
TRBV7-9,ATVNRTDTQY